This is a list of T cell receptor beta chains from one sample in a study of shared clonotypes between healthy human individuals. Sequencing used immunoSEQ multiplex PCR; TCRdb keeps in-frame clones, though not all of them. The repertoire holds some 630,000 clones, with about two thirds as singletons. The specimen was memory CD4+ T cells sorted from blood. These receptors were collected from a woman aged 30 to 39 in good health. Each CDR3 is given with its conserved first and last residue.

j_call	v_call	cdr3_aa
TRBJ2-2	TRBV7-8	CASSPLAGLGNTGELFF
TRBJ1-1	TRBV11-2	CASSLGRGGLGVNTEAFF
TRBJ2-7	TRBV21-1	CASRIKSTSDMSEQYF
TRBJ1-1	TRBV6-1	CASNLAQADEAFF
TRBJ1-2	TRBV27	CASSTGQGRGYTF
TRBJ2-5	TRBV7-5	CASSSYSEETQYF
TRBJ2-1	TRBV19	CASSIPPSGGYNEQFF
TRBJ1-5	TRBV30	CAWSVRGGANQPQHF
TRBJ1-2	TRBV5-4	CASNHNDRLGYGYTF
TRBJ1-1	TRBV6-1	CASIRQRDTEAFF
TRBJ2-7	TRBV28	CASQEQGYEQYF
TRBJ2-3	TRBV28	CASSLFGGPSTDTQYF
TRBJ1-5	TRBV25-1	CAAGGQNNQPQHF
TRBJ1-1	TRBV5-1	CASSWDGLSNTEAFF
TRBJ2-1	TRBV21-1	CASSARGDEQFF
TRBJ2-1	TRBV5-1	CASYSDRAGEQFF
TRBJ1-1	TRBV7-9	CASSPTGFTEAFF
TRBJ2-3	TRBV5-8	CASSLETTAGSTDTQYF
TRBJ2-7	TRBV18	CASSPGQGTRNEQYF
TRBJ2-6	TRBV19	CASRGVNSGANVLTF
TRBJ2-7	TRBV19	CASSAHNRYEQYF
TRBJ1-3	TRBV11-1	CASSRDLNSGNTIYF
TRBJ2-5	TRBV5-1	CASSLEGGEETQYF
TRBJ1-1	TRBV5-1	CASVLGGADTEAFF
TRBJ2-1	TRBV12-5	CASGLGLADKQFF
TRBJ2-7	TRBV27	CASSFSQGPYEQYF
TRBJ1-3	TRBV11-2	CASSFRGTGAGNTIYF
TRBJ2-1	TRBV19	CAMGEWNEQFF
TRBJ1-1	TRBV27	CASSPRTRMNTEAFF
TRBJ1-4	TRBV19	CASKRGQLNEKLFF
TRBJ2-7	TRBV7-3	CASSLLWETSYEQYF
TRBJ2-7	TRBV19	CASRVQGSSYEQYF
TRBJ2-1	TRBV5-1	CASSLDTYSYNEQFF
TRBJ1-5	TRBV29-1	CSVKASDQPQHF
TRBJ1-4	TRBV14	CASSHGTGGRLFF
TRBJ1-2	TRBV28	CASNQPWTGVNYGYTF
TRBJ2-1	TRBV12-5	CASGVSYNEQFF
TRBJ2-5	TRBV11-2	CASSLGRGETQYF
TRBJ2-6	TRBV10-2	CASGDDRGAGANVLTF
TRBJ2-3	TRBV7-9	CASSFRQRNVDTQYF
TRBJ2-4	TRBV7-9	CASSLTSGLVAKNIQYF
TRBJ1-4	TRBV5-8	CASSFGRTKGEKLFF
TRBJ1-2	TRBV7-3	CASSLWQRQGAGYTF
TRBJ2-7	TRBV11-2	CASSLGSNPRAYEQYF
TRBJ2-5	TRBV5-1	CASSSLTGGSGETQYF
TRBJ2-1	TRBV7-2	CASSPGLSSYNEQFF
TRBJ2-1	TRBV2	CASSPPGLIRDEQFF
TRBJ2-3	TRBV7-9	CASSLGSSSGSTDTQYF
TRBJ1-1	TRBV7-2	CASSLRTGGGTEAFF
TRBJ1-3	TRBV2	CASEGYSGNTIYF
TRBJ2-7	TRBV6-6	CASSYGLKGEHEQYF
TRBJ1-4	TRBV6-1	CASSELGTGVNWWEKLFF
TRBJ2-3	TRBV7-3	CASSLKGWMRTSTDTQYF
TRBJ2-7	TRBV10-2	CASSEVGGSSSYEQYF